Listed here is a single T cell receptor (beta chain). Germline V CDR1 and CDR2: MDHEN, SYDVKM. This CDR3 contains 13 residues. The ends lost 5 bases at V and 7 bases at J; junction bases unmatched: 5. Each PCR had synthetic TCR analog templates added to it as a spike-in. Method: immunoSEQ multiplex PCR; TCRdb's copy keeps in-frame clones and lacks some. This sample has approximately 51,000 clones, with approximately 84% found just once. This record belongs to a study of PD-L1 blockade in urothelial cancer. The sequence derives from a man between 60 and 75 years old with urothelial cancer. The sample here was PBMCs, taken around atezolizumab (anti-PD-L1) treatment. The genes are TRBV28 and TRBJ1-5; TRBD1 agrees at 7 bases. The CDR3 DNA reads TGTGCCAGCAGTGACAGGGTGTTCCAGCCCCAGCATTTT. This codes for CASSDRVFQPQHF.